This passage covers 18 T cell receptor beta chains from one sample sequenced in a study of CD8 T cells in Susac syndrome. When the RNA was reverse transcribed, random hexamers were used with an input of roughly 0.5 to 1 ug. One entry per CDR3 protein results from TCRdb running MiXCR on the immunoSEQ multiplex PCR reads. The sample shows some 96,000 distinct CDR3 sequences, 95% of them seen only once. Sample: CD8+ T cells from PBMCs. Source of these receptors: a human donor with Susac syndrome.

The chain carries TRBV15 and TRBJ2-3; 7 nucleotides agree with TRBD2. The CDR3 has 14 amino acids. Germline V lookup: CDR1 LNHNV, CDR2 YYDKDF (reference sequence). V lost 3 bases and J lost 9; bases outside the gene matches: 9. The CDR3 protein is CATSSIAGIGTQYF. The CDR3 bases are TGTGCCACCAGCAGTATAGCGGGCATAGGAACGCAGTATTTT.

The V call is TRBV28, the J call TRBJ2-5; TRBD1 matches 7 bases. V shed 7 bases and J 2 bases; nucleotides not matched to a gene: 4. Looked up from germline, CDR1 is MDHEN and CDR2 is SYDVKM. This CDR3 spans 13 amino acids. The CDR3 region is CASKRDRQETQYF. CDR3 sequence (DNA): TGTGCCAGCAAAAGGGACAGACAAGAGACCCAGTACTTC.

The chain carries TRBV7-9 and TRBJ2-3; D not resolved. The ends were cut back, 5 bases at V and 0 bases at J, with 12 bases in the middle. CDR3 length equals 15 residues. Germline V lookup: CDR1 SEHNR, CDR2 FQNEAQ (reference sequence). CDR3 in DNA: TGTGCCAGCAGCAGACCAACCTCCAGCACAGATACGCAGTATTTT. This sequence encodes CASSRPTSSTDTQYF.

The chain links TRBV12-3 or TRBV12-4 to TRBJ1-2; D call uncertain. The ends were cut back, 3 bases at V and 8 bases at J, with 22 bases in the middle. The CDR3 is 16 residues long. The CDR3, as DNA: TGTGCCAGCAGTTTGGGTGCTTTCCGGGGTCTAATCGGCTACACCTTC. This codes for CASSLGAFRGLIGYTF.

V usage is TRBV27 and J usage is TRBJ2-6; D ambiguous. The CDR3 spans 15 residues. From germline, CDR1 is MNHEY and CDR2 SMNVEV (reference sequence). The V end lost 0 bases, the J end lost 1 base, and 4 bases lay between the germline ends. DNA of the CDR3: TGTGCCAGCAGTTTATCCCCATCTGGGGCCAACGTCCTGACTTTC. Translation: CASSLSPSGANVLTF. The variable domain in full, with the rest retrieved from reference TRBV27 and TRBJ2-6, is EAQVTQNPRYLITVTGKKLTVTCSQNMNHEYMSWYRQDPGLGLRQIYYSMNVEVTDKGDVPEGYKVSRKEKRNFPLILESPSPNQTSLYFCASSLSPSGANVLTFGAGSRLTVL.

This clonotype was observed a few times. V is TRBV3-1 and J is TRBJ2-7, with D hard to call. The length of the CDR3 is 14 residues. Germline loops: CDR1 LGHDT, CDR2 YNNKEL (reference sequence). V was clipped by 0 bases and J by 3 bases, with 9 bases between them. CDR3 in amino acids: CASSQELQGYEQYF. Written as DNA, the CDR3 is TGTGCCAGCAGCCAAGAGTTACAAGGCTACGAGCAGTACTTC.

CDR3 in amino acids: CASSLQDLAYNEQFF. The DNA of the CDR3 is TGTGCCAGCAGTTTACAGGACCTAGCCTACAATGAGCAGTTCTTC. The rearrangement links TRBV27 to TRBJ2-1; D ambiguous. Germline-derived CDR1 and CDR2 are MNHEY and SMNVEV (reference sequence). V lost 2 bases and J lost 2, with 10 bases in between. The CDR3 has 15 residues.

The rearrangement joins TRBV20-1 to TRBJ1-2; 7 bases match TRBD1. The CDR3 sequence is 12 residues long. The germline gives CDR1 DFQATT, CDR2 SNEGSKA (reference sequence). CDR3 sequence reads: CRGEDRAGGYTF. CDR3 DNA: TGCAGGGGGGAAGACAGGGCTGGGGGCTACACCTTC.

The V gene is TRBV13, the J gene TRBJ2-7; no definite D call. This CDR3 comprises 14 residues. Germline CDR1 is PRHDT and CDR2 is FYEKMQ (reference sequence). V was cut by 4 bases and J by 0 bases, with 10 bases left in between. CDR3 nucleotides: TGTGCCAGCAGCTACCGACGAGACTCCTACGAGCAGTACTTC. This encodes CASSYRRDSYEQYF.

This rearrangement joins TRBV6-4 to TRBJ2-3; TRBD2 aligns across 11 bases. Per germline, CDR1 MRHNA and CDR2 SNTAGT. The CDR3 contains 16 residues. V dropped 6 bases and J dropped 4; count of bases not matched to a gene: 9. CDR3 residues: CASSELAGDRSDTQYF. DNA of the CDR3: TGTGCCAGCAGCGAACTAGCGGGGGATCGTTCAGATACGCAGTATTTT.

This chain joins TRBV6-5 and TRBJ2-7; 11 bases are shared with TRBD2. The germline gives CDR1 MNHEY, CDR2 SVGAGI. CDR3 length: 15 residues. The V segment lost 3 bases and the J segment 0 bases; nucleotides outside the gene matches: 1. The CDR3 is CASSYSGGASYEQYF. The CDR3 DNA follows: TGTGCCAGCAGTTATAGCGGGGGGGCCTCCTACGAGCAGTACTTC.

The rearrangement uses TRBV20-1 and TRBJ2-5; 7 nucleotides agree with TRBD1. This CDR3 is 14 amino acids long. Germline CDR1 and CDR2: DFQATT and SNEGSKA (reference sequence). V lost 3 bases, J lost 2 bases, and 6 bases stayed unmatched. The CDR3 here is CSARFGRGQETQYF. CDR3 bases: TGCAGTGCTAGGTTCGGCAGGGGGCAAGAGACCCAGTACTTC.

The CDR3 sequence is CASRVLGGADYGYTF. The CDR3 region has the DNA TGTGCCAGCAGAGTACTAGGGGGCGCCGACTATGGCTACACCTTC. The chain recombines TRBV12-3 or TRBV12-4 with TRBJ1-2, with 7 bases matching TRBD1. The CDR3 is 15 amino acids. V trimming: 6 bases; J trimming: 3 bases; junction bases outside the gene matches: 10.

V gene TRBV11-2 combines with J gene TRBJ2-7; the D gene is possibly TRBD2 (5 bases). This CDR3 comprises 15 residues. The germline CDR1 and CDR2 sequences are SGHAT and FQNNGV. Trimming took off 0 bases at V and 3 bases at J, with 12 bases between the two ends. CDR3 protein: CASSLEAEIYYEQYF. The CDR3, as DNA: TGTGCCAGCAGCTTAGAAGCGGAAATCTACTACGAGCAGTACTTC.

The genes are TRBV24-1 and TRBJ2-3; 8 positions match TRBD1. Germline-derived CDR1 and CDR2 are KGHDR and SFDVKD. The CDR3 covers 14 residues. V lost 5 bases, J lost 4 bases, and 4 bases stayed unmatched. CDR3 sequence reads: CATSGTGSPDTQYF. CDR3 DNA: TGTGCCACCAGTGGGACAGGGTCGCCAGATACGCAGTATTTT.

This chain connects TRBV27 to TRBJ2-7; TRBD1 or TRBD2 may be the D gene (5 bases each). This CDR3 has 17 amino acids. V was pared by 0 bases and J by 3 bases, with 18 bases between. CDR1 is MNHEY and CDR2 is SMNVEV in the germline V gene (reference sequence). The CDR3 DNA follows: TGTGCCAGCAGTTTATCGGGGGAGCGGTCTGCTAGCTACGAGCAGTACTTC. Translating gives CASSLSGERSASYEQYF.

This clonotype was observed a single time. The rearrangement links TRBV24-1 to TRBJ1-2, with TRBD1 matching 8 bases. This CDR3 has 13 residues. The trim removed 9 bases at V and 4 bases at J, leaving 6 bases unmatched. Per the germline V gene, CDR1 is KGHDR and CDR2 is SFDVKD. The CDR3 DNA sequence: TGTGCCACCGCCGGGACAGGAAGCTATGGCTACACCTTC. Its translation: CATAGTGSYGYTF.

The genes are TRBV29-1 and TRBJ2-7; 8 bases match TRBD1. From germline, CDR1 is SQVTM and CDR2 ANQGSEA. The CDR3 length is 13 residues. For the CDR3, the DNA is TGCAGTGCTTCCGGGACAGGATCCTACGAGCAGTACTTC. Protein product: CSASGTGSYEQYF.